This T cell receptor beta chain comes out of a study of beta chain features in type 1 diabetes. Populations isolated by sorting all had purity greater than 95%. Trimming removed 3 bases at V and 7 bases at J, with 20 bases between. Germline lookup yields CDR1 SGHRS and CDR2 YFSETQ. This CDR3 is built from 16 residues. Expressed TCRB transcripts were sequenced because the entire RNA isolate underwent reverse transcription. TCRdb's table, derived via immunoSEQ multiplex PCR, lists solely in-frame clones and lacks some. The sample lists hundreds of thousands of clones, about 32% occurring once. Sequencing used naive CD4+ T cells from blood. This receptor was identified in a man younger than 30 in good health. The rearrangement links TRBV5-1 to TRBJ2-1; D might be TRBD1 or TRBD2, each matching 5 bases. In DNA form, the CDR3 reads TGCGCCAGCAGCTCAACCGGGACGCCCATACAAAATGAGCAGTTCTTC. This codes for CASSSTGTPIQNEQFF.